This TCR beta chain was captured by sequencing in a study of blood T cell repertoires in COVID-19. Overall study: Samples taken during acute and convalescent COVID-19 were collected in the United States, Italy and Spain.

The CDR3 runs to 12 residues. Per the germline V gene, CDR1 is MNHEY and CDR2 is SVGAGI. Trimming cost V 6 bases and J 5 bases, with 10 bases left between them. Source study methods: Amplification from reference gene primers served as the basis for estimated nucleated cell counts. The data were produced by immunoSEQ multiplex PCR, yet TCRdb's version contains in-frame clones alone and is incomplete. D and trimming come from the DNA, and the V and J calls and clone size come from that table. The repertoire holds about 250,000 clones, with approximately 88% as singletons. This sequence joins TRBV6-5 and TRBJ2-5, with D perhaps TRBD1 (6 bases). The source is a man aged 35-49 years with acute or convalescent COVID-19. Sequencing was carried out using peripheral blood. The CDR3 region has the DNA TGTGCCAGCAGCGCCACAGGGGAGACCCAGTACTTC. Amino acid sequence: CASSATGETQYF.